Shown below are 26 T cell receptor beta chains from a single sample sequenced in a study of T-cell memory formation after mild COVID-19. One entry per CDR3 protein results from TCRdb running MiXCR on the 5' RACE reads. The sample has some 150,000 distinct CDR3 sequences, about 6.1% seen once. Source material: PBMCs or a T cell subset sorted from them (not recorded which). These TCRs come from an adult woman who had mild COVID-19 (a few samples of this study predate the infection). Cell type and time point are not known.

This clonotype was counted ten times or more. The CDR3: CSARRSLTSKGADQPQHF. The CDR3 region has the DNA TGCAGTGCTAGACGCTCCCTCACTTCCAAGGGGGCAGACCAGCCCCAGCATTTT. This chain connects TRBV20-1 to TRBJ1-5; TRBD1 agrees at 7 bases. In germline, CDR1 is DFQATT, CDR2 SNEGSKA (reference sequence). Trimming at V came to 2 bases and at J to 7 bases, leaving 20 bases not matched to a gene. The length of the CDR3 is 18 residues.

This clonotype was counted ten times or more. The gene calls are TRBV29-1 and TRBJ1-3; weak D call: TRBD1 (5 bases). Germline V lookup: CDR1 SQVTM, CDR2 ANQGSEA. V was cut by 1 base and J by 8 bases, with 15 bases left in between. CDR3 length equals 14 residues. The CDR3 protein is CSVEGGSRADTIYF. DNA of the CDR3: TGCAGCGTTGAAGGGGGCTCTCGAGCAGACACCATATATTTT.

This clonotype showed up just a few times. V is TRBV24-1 and J is TRBJ1-5; TRBD1 is a possible D gene (6 bases). V was trimmed by 5 bases and J by 6 bases, leaving 13 bases between them. CDR1 and CDR2 from the germline V gene are KGHDR and SFDVKD. The CDR3 has 14 amino acids. In DNA, the CDR3 is TGTGCCACCAGTGCCGGGGGGGCAAGTCAGCCCCAGCATTTT. Its translation is CATSAGGASQPQHF.

The table lists this clonotype with many counts. The chain is built from TRBV20-1 and TRBJ2-5; D is possibly TRBD1 or TRBD2 (5 bases each). Germline V gene data show CDR1 as DFQATT and CDR2 as SNEGSKA (reference sequence). V was trimmed by 3 bases and J by 1 base, leaving 9 bases between them. The CDR3 length is 13 residues. For the CDR3, the DNA is TGCAGTGCTAGTGGGACCTTCCAAGAGACCCAGTACTTC. Residues: CSASGTFQETQYF.

This clonotype was counted many times. The chain is built from TRBV11-3 and TRBJ2-1, with 8 bases that match TRBD2. The trim removed 2 bases at V and 3 bases at J, leaving 3 bases unmatched. The germline V gene encodes CDR1 SGHNT and CDR2 YENEEA. This CDR3 has 15 amino acids. CDR3 sequence reads: CASSLRLASYNEQFF. CDR3 bases: TGTGCCAGCAGCTTACGACTAGCGAGCTACAATGAGCAGTTCTTC.

At least ten counts were recorded for this clonotype. The chain joins TRBV4-1 to TRBJ1-5; TRBD1 matches at 8 bases. V was clipped by 0 bases and J by 15 bases; unmatched bases: 10. This CDR3 comprises 14 residues. Germline V lookup: CDR1 MGHRA, CDR2 YSYEKL. Here the CDR3 reads CASSQDVQGGTGHF. CDR3 DNA: TGCGCCAGCAGCCAAGATGTACAGGGGGGGACTGGGCATTTT.

There are a few counts of this clonotype. This chain connects TRBV5-1 to TRBJ2-3; possible D gene TRBD2, 5 bases. CDR1 is SGHRS, CDR2 YFSETQ, per germline. This CDR3 has 15 residues. V was pared by 7 bases and J by 1 base, with 16 bases between. The chain's CDR3 is CASGSIGGGTDTQYF. CDR3 sequence (DNA): TGCGCCAGCGGCTCGATCGGAGGTGGCACAGATACGCAGTATTTT.

The table lists this clonotype with a few counts. The chain couples TRBV24-1 to TRBJ2-7, with 7 bases identical to TRBD1. V was pared by 2 bases and J by 0 bases, with 3 bases of the junction left unmatched. In germline, CDR1 is KGHDR, CDR2 SFDVKD. The CDR3 spans 15 residues. The DNA of the CDR3 is TGTGCCACCAGTGATTCACAGGGGAACTCCTACGAGCAGTACTTC. It codes for CATSDSQGNSYEQYF.

The chain links TRBV9 to TRBJ2-2; 10 positions match TRBD1. The CDR3 loop spans 14 amino acids. V dropped 3 bases and J dropped 8; count of bases not matched to a gene: 4. From germline, CDR1 is SGDLS and CDR2 YYNGEE. For the CDR3, the DNA is TGTGCCAGCAGCGAGCGGACAGGGGGAGGGGAGCTGTTTTTT. Its translation: CASSERTGGGELFF.

The chain recombines TRBV20-1 with TRBJ1-6; D is ambiguous. CDR3 size: 14 residues. Germline values: CDR1 DFQATT, CDR2 SNEGSKA (reference sequence). Trimming left V 6 bases short and J 7 bases short, with 16 bases between. The CDR3 protein is CSAPRGPVNSPLHF. The CDR3 DNA follows: TGCAGTGCCCCCCGAGGCCCCGTAAATTCACCCCTCCACTTT.

This rearrangement joins TRBV15 to TRBJ1-2; D not resolved. Trimming cost V 0 bases and J 4 bases, with 12 bases left between them. CDR1 and CDR2 from the germline V gene are LNHNV and YYDKDF (reference sequence). The CDR3 has 15 residues. The CDR3 sequence is CATSRDEAGIYGYTF. CDR3 nucleotide sequence: TGTGCCACCAGCAGAGATGAAGCCGGGATCTATGGCTACACCTTC.

The sample holds a few counts of this clonotype. This sequence joins TRBV27 and TRBJ1-4, with no clear D. Deletions cut 5 bases from V and 8 bases from J, with 12 bases between. Looked up from germline, CDR1 is MNHEY and CDR2 is SMNVEV (reference sequence). This CDR3 is 13 amino acids long. In DNA, the CDR3 is TGTGCCAGCAGTCGGGCGGCGAAGGAAAAACTGTTTTTT. Translated: CASSRAAKEKLFF.

The genes are TRBV18 and TRBJ2-5; 7 nucleotides line up with TRBD2. Germline V gives CDR1 KGHSH, CDR2 LQKENI. The CDR3 loop spans 14 amino acids. V lost 6 bases and J lost 3; bases outside the gene matches: 7. The CDR3 DNA reads TGTGCCAGCTCGTCCCGCGGGGGTGAAGAGACCCAGTACTTC. This translates into CASSSRGGEETQYF.

This sequence joins TRBV27 and TRBJ1-6; D call uncertain. The CDR3 is 14 residues long. Trimming left V 5 bases short and J 6 bases short, with 11 bases between. CDR1 is MNHEY and CDR2 is SMNVEV in the germline V gene (reference sequence). The CDR3: CASSLGPVNSPLHF. CDR3 coding DNA: TGTGCCAGCAGTCTCGGACCGGTTAATTCACCCCTCCACTTT.

In this sample, this clonotype turned up many times. The rearrangement uses TRBV5-1 and TRBJ2-7; 7 nucleotides match TRBD2. The trim removed 4 bases at V and 4 bases at J, leaving 5 bases unmatched. The CDR3 runs 13 residues. Germline V lookup: CDR1 SGHRS, CDR2 YFSETQ. The CDR3 DNA follows: TGCGCCAGCAGCCGGGACTACTGGTACGAGCAGTACTTC. It is translated as CASSRDYWYEQYF.

The chain recombines TRBV7-9 with TRBJ1-1; D ambiguous. Germline CDR1 reads SEHNR; CDR2 reads FQNEAQ (reference sequence). CDR3 length: 16 residues. The V end was cut by 5 bases, the J end by 3 bases, with 19 bases between. CDR3 coding DNA: TGTGCCAGCAGCCGAAACGGAGGTAGGAGGTACACTGAAGCTTTCTTT. Translating it yields CASSRNGGRRYTEAFF.

The chain employs TRBV5-1 and TRBJ2-7, with a tentative D call TRBD1 (6 bases). The CDR3 is made up of 14 amino acids. The V end was cut by 4 bases, the J end by 2 bases, with 13 bases between. From germline, CDR1 is SGHRS and CDR2 YFSETQ. CDR3 amino acids: CASSLRGQPYEQYF. The CDR3 nucleotides read TGCGCCAGCAGCCTCAGGGGACAACCCTACGAGCAGTACTTC.

This clonotype appeared many times. The V call is TRBV20-1, the J call TRBJ1-2, with D uncertain. Germline V lookup: CDR1 DFQATT, CDR2 SNEGSKA (reference sequence). The CDR3 extends over 14 amino acids. The V and J ends lost 0 bases and 3 bases respectively, with 11 bases between them. The CDR3 loop is CSAREVGLYYGYTF. Here the CDR3 DNA reads TGCAGTGCTAGAGAGGTCGGGCTTTACTATGGCTACACCTTC.

This clonotype was seen ten or more times. V usage is TRBV6-2 or TRBV6-3 and J usage is TRBJ2-3; perhaps D is TRBD1 or TRBD2 (5 bases each). V lost 4 bases to trimming and J lost 5 bases, with 16 bases between them. The CDR3 contains 15 residues. CDR1 and CDR2 from the germline V gene are MNHEY and SVGEGT. The CDR3, as DNA: TGTGCCAGCAGTTCCCTCCCATGGGGGAAAGATACGCAGTATTTT. Its protein product is CASSSLPWGKDTQYF.

The sample holds a few counts of this clonotype. The CDR3 coding sequence is TGCAGTGCTAGTGGGGGGCAGAAGAGTGAAGCTTTCTTT. It yields the protein CSASGGQKSEAFF. The V call is TRBV20-1, the J call TRBJ1-1; perhaps TRBD1 as D (6 bases). The length of the CDR3 is 13 residues. Trimming took off 3 bases at V and 7 bases at J, with 15 bases between the two ends. Germline V CDR1 and CDR2: DFQATT, SNEGSKA (reference sequence).

Many counts were recorded for this clonotype. This chain connects TRBV18 to TRBJ2-4, with 7 bases that match TRBD2. With V trimmed by 2 bases and J by 7 bases, 8 bases remained unmatched. This CDR3 contains 15 residues. Germline assignment: CDR1 KGHSH and CDR2 LQKENI. CDR3 region: CASSPTGGFGNIQYF. The CDR3 DNA follows: TGTGCCAGCTCACCAACGGGGGGATTCGGGAACATTCAGTACTTC.

The V gene is TRBV7-8, the J gene TRBJ2-1; 7 nucleotides agree with TRBD2. The CDR3 has 14 amino acids. Germline trimming cut 8 bases from V and 6 bases from J; bases unmatched to any gene: 10. Germline V gene data show CDR1 as SGHVS and CDR2 as FQNEAQ. DNA of the CDR3: TGTGCCAGCTCAATCCAAGCGGGACGCAATGAGCAGTTCTTC. Translating gives CASSIQAGRNEQFF.

CDR3 residues: CASRGTSGGTYNEQFF. In DNA form, the CDR3 reads TGCGCCAGCAGAGGAACTAGCGGGGGTACCTACAATGAGCAGTTCTTC. The chain combines TRBV5-1 with TRBJ2-1; the match to TRBD2 covers 11 bases. The CDR3 runs to 16 residues. Germline V lookup: CDR1 SGHRS, CDR2 YFSETQ. The junction had 6 bases not matched to a gene; V was cut back by 5 bases and J by 2 bases.

The chain recombines TRBV12-5 with TRBJ1-5, with D perhaps matching TRBD1 (6 bases). There are 17 residues in the CDR3. In germline, CDR1 is LGHNT, CDR2 FRNRAP. CDR3 bases: TGTGCCAGAGGGGGTTGCCTATCTGGAGGGGGCAATCAGCCCCAGCATTTT. This gives the protein CARGGCLSGGGNQPQHF.

The table lists this clonotype with many counts. J is TRBJ2-1 and V is TRBV11-2; possibly TRBD1 for D (5 bases). The CDR3 contains 14 residues. Looked up from germline, CDR1 is SGHAT and CDR2 is FQNNGV. The V end lost 3 bases, the J end lost 9 bases, and 15 bases lay between the germline ends. As DNA, the CDR3 is TGTGCCAGCAGCTTGGACACATCAGCCGGTGAGCAGTTCTTC. This codes for CASSLDTSAGEQFF.

This clonotype has at least ten counts. This chain connects TRBV5-1 to TRBJ1-1; 8 positions match TRBD1. CDR1 is SGHRS, CDR2 YFSETQ, per germline. The CDR3 totals 14 residues. The V gene end was trimmed by 5 bases and the J gene end by 1 base; junction bases not matched to a gene: 4. CDR3 DNA: TGCGCCAGCAGGAGTGGACAGGGGAACACTGAAGCTTTCTTT. Its protein product is CASRSGQGNTEAFF. Full variable domain (rest looked up from reference TRBV5-1 and TRBJ1-1): KAGVTQTPRYLIKTRGQQVTLSCSPISGHRSVSWYQQTPGQGLQFLFEYFSETQRNKGNFPGRFSGRQFSNSRSEMNVSTLELGDSALYLCASRSGQGNTEAFFGQGTRLTVV.